Below are 3 T cell receptor beta chains sequenced from a single sample in a study of response to subunit inactivated influenza vaccine. One entry per CDR3 protein results from TCRdb running MiXCR on the RT-PCR reads. The repertoire holds more than 450,000 distinct CDR3 sequences, with 7.6% as singletons. This specimen consisted of PBMCs from blood, obtained less than 30 months after vaccination. Receptors originate from a man aged 50 to 69 who received an inactivated influenza vaccine.

About this clonotype itself: The junction differs from germline at one of its ends, possibly a read error. The chain employs TRBV5-1 and TRBJ2-5; D unresolved. The CDR3 runs 13 residues. Looked up from germline, CDR1 is SGHRS and CDR2 is YFSETQ. CDR3 in DNA: TGCGACAGCAGCTTGGGGTCTGGAGAGACCCAGTACTTC. It encodes CDSSLGSGETQYF.

This clonotype occurred a few times. V gene TRBV14 combines with J gene TRBJ2-1; 7 nucleotides align to TRBD1. The germline gives CDR1 SGHDN, CDR2 FVKESK. V dropped 2 bases and J dropped 9; count of bases not matched to a gene: 4. The CDR3 covers 13 residues. The CDR3 region is CASSQWSGGEQFF. The CDR3 region has the DNA TGTGCCAGCAGCCAATGGTCAGGGGGTGAGCAGTTCTTC.

The table lists this clonotype with many counts. The chain is built from TRBV4-3 and TRBJ2-6, with D hard to call. V dropped 0 bases and J dropped 0 bases, with 6 bases sitting between them. The V gene's germline CDR1 is LGHNA and CDR2 YSLEER. The CDR3 length is 16 residues. The CDR3: CASSQEPASGANVLTF. CDR3 nucleotide sequence: TGCGCCAGCAGCCAAGAACCAGCCTCTGGGGCCAACGTCCTGACTTTC.